The 2 T cell receptor beta chains given below trace back to one sample, sequenced in a study of shared clonotypes between healthy human individuals. Generated by immunoSEQ multiplex PCR, the TCRdb table keeps only in-frame clones and is missing some. The sample carries about 2.3 million clones, roughly 92% recorded once. The specimen sequenced was naive CD4+ T cells from PBMCs. The subset is: CD45RA+ positively selected. All receptors come from a man aged 18 to 29 in good health. Some clones in this sample may be carry-over from other donors' samples.

The chain employs TRBV7-3 and TRBJ2-3; no clear D. CDR3 length: 13 amino acids. Per germline, CDR1 SGHTA and CDR2 FQGTGA. V lost 0 bases and J lost 6, with 7 bases in between. The CDR3 region has the DNA TGTGCCAGCAGCTTAACGACGGTGGATACGCAGTATTTT. Translating it yields CASSLTTVDTQYF.

The chain joins TRBV7-6 to TRBJ2-7; 9 bases agree with TRBD2. Germline V gene sequence: CDR1 SGHVS, CDR2 FNYEAQ. The CDR3 is made up of 15 amino acids. Unmatched junction bases numbered 11, after V lost 2 bases and J lost 9 bases. The CDR3 protein is CASSLNTGTSYLQYF. CDR3 sequence (DNA): TGTGCCAGCAGCTTAAATACCGGGACTAGCTATTTGCAGTACTTC.